The 18 T cell receptor beta chains below come from one sample, sequenced in a study of shared clonotypes between healthy human individuals. Only in-frame clones appear in the TCRdb table, and some are missing; sequencing was by immunoSEQ multiplex PCR. This repertoire shows about 2.1 million clones, 85% to 95% found once; its top ten account for 1.5% to 2%. Naive CD8 isolation took CD45RO-negative cells positively selected for CCR7 and excluded terminally differentiated effector memory CD45RA+ cells. Sample: naive CD8+ T cells from PBMCs. Receptor source: a man aged 18-30 years in good health. Some clones in this sample may be carry-over from other donors' samples.

This rearrangement joins TRBV5-1 to TRBJ1-2; 9 bases match TRBD1. CDR1 and CDR2 from the germline V gene are SGHRS and YFSETQ. J was trimmed by 8 bases and V by 4 bases; bases with no gene match: 9. This CDR3 region has 14 residues. Here the CDR3 reads CASSTGTGYRGYTF. CDR3 nucleotides: TGCGCCAGCAGCACCGGGACAGGGTACAGGGGCTACACCTTC.

The chain employs TRBV9 and TRBJ2-3; D possibly uses TRBD1 or TRBD2 (5 bases each). The CDR3 is 16 residues long. The V gene's germline CDR1 is SGDLS and CDR2 YYNGEE. V was pared by 0 bases and J by 0 bases, with 11 bases between. The CDR3 sequence: CASSVDPGRSTDTQYF. The CDR3 DNA reads as TGTGCCAGCAGCGTAGACCCGGGACGAAGCACAGATACGCAGTATTTT.

V is TRBV6-5 and J is TRBJ1-1; possibly TRBD1 for D (6 bases). V gave up 11 bases and J gave up 6 bases, with 13 bases separating them. The germline V gene has CDR1 MNHEY and CDR2 SVGAGI. This CDR3 has 11 amino acids. CDR3 protein: CAAQTGPEAFF. CDR3 bases: TGTGCCGCACAAACAGGGCCTGAAGCTTTCTTT.

The chain recombines TRBV13 with TRBJ2-3, with TRBD2 matching 16 bases. This CDR3 contains 19 residues. The V and J ends lost 4 bases and 3 bases, in that order; junction bases with no gene match: 10. Germline CDR1 is PRHDT and CDR2 is FYEKMQ (reference sequence). The CDR3 DNA follows: TGTGCCAGCAGCTCCGGAGGGGGGACTAGCGGGAGGGGTACAGATACGCAGTATTTT. Protein product: CASSSGGGTSGRGTDTQYF.

The chain uses TRBV4-1 and TRBJ2-3; D not resolved. Germline values: CDR1 MGHRA, CDR2 YSYEKL. Trimming removed 4 bases at V and 0 bases at J, with 11 bases between. This CDR3 contains 15 residues. The CDR3 reads CASSPTLLSTDTQYF. In DNA form, the CDR3 reads TGCGCCAGCAGCCCAACCCTGCTAAGCACAGATACGCAGTATTTT.

The chain recombines TRBV7-9 with TRBJ2-7; 8 bases align to TRBD1. This CDR3 spans 12 amino acids. Germline V gene sequence: CDR1 SEHNR, CDR2 FQNEAQ (reference sequence). Trimming removed 6 bases from V and 6 bases from J; junction bases left unmatched: 4. CDR3 nucleotides: TGTGCCAGCAGAACAGACAGGGGCGAGCAGTACTTC. Its translation: CASRTDRGEQYF.

The chain has TRBV6-5 and TRBJ2-7; TRBD2 aligns across 9 bases. V lost 7 bases, J lost 0 bases, and 7 bases stayed unmatched. Looked up from germline, CDR1 is MNHEY and CDR2 is SVGAGI. The CDR3 has 15 amino acids. CDR3 sequence: CASKAERGASYEQYF. CDR3 DNA: TGTGCCAGCAAAGCAGAGCGGGGGGCCTCCTACGAGCAGTACTTC.

This clone was found once. The chain employs TRBV6-5 and TRBJ2-1; 10 bases match TRBD1. CDR1 and CDR2 (germline): MNHEY, SVGAGI. This CDR3 spans 12 amino acids. The ends lost 3 bases at V and 14 bases at J; junction bases unmatched: 4. The CDR3 bases are TGTGCCAGCAGTTATCTCGGACAGGGGGAGTTCTTC. This gives the protein CASSYLGQGEFF.

V and J are TRBV19 and TRBJ2-7; perhaps TRBD2 as D (5 bases). The CDR3 contains 16 residues. V shed 3 bases and J shed 2 bases, with 17 bases lying between them. Germline loops: CDR1 LNHDA, CDR2 SQIVND (reference sequence). Written as DNA, the CDR3 is TGTGCCAGTAGTATTCGCTCTAGCCTAAGCCCCTACGAGCAGTACTTC. Encoded protein: CASSIRSSLSPYEQYF.

The J gene is TRBJ2-1, the V gene TRBV9; 7 nucleotides agree with TRBD2. Losses at the gene ends were 1 base for V and 8 bases for J; bases not matched to a gene: 12. Germline CDR1 SGDLS, CDR2 YYNGEE. The CDR3 is 16 residues long. The CDR3 protein is CASSVYEVGTIDEQFF. The CDR3 DNA follows: TGTGCCAGCAGCGTATACGAGGTTGGGACTATCGATGAGCAGTTCTTC.

The V and J genes are TRBV6-1 and TRBJ1-4; D is ambiguous. The CDR3 contains 13 residues. V lost 0 bases and J lost 12, with 11 bases in between. CDR1 is MNHNS and CDR2 is SASEGT in the germline V gene. The CDR3 bases are TGTGCCAGCAGTGAAGCTCGCTGGTGGGAACTGTTTTTT. This encodes CASSEARWWELFF.

V and J are TRBV27 and TRBJ2-3, with 10 positions matching TRBD2. The CDR3 covers 15 residues. Germline loops: CDR1 MNHEY, CDR2 SMNVEV (reference sequence). V was clipped by 6 bases and J by 6 bases; unmatched bases: 9. This chain's CDR3 is CASSPLAGLHDTQYF. CDR3 nucleotides: TGTGCCAGCAGCCCACTAGCGGGGTTGCACGATACGCAGTATTTT.

The chain has TRBV28 and TRBJ1-4; tentatively, D is TRBD1 (6 bases). CDR3 length equals 17 residues. V gave up 2 bases and J gave up 7 bases, with 20 bases separating them. The germline V gene has CDR1 MDHEN and CDR2 SYDVKM. CDR3 coding DNA: TGTGCCAGCAGTTTAGGGCCGTCGGGGGCGAGGGCTGAAAAACTGTTTTTT. Protein sequence: CASSLGPSGARAEKLFF.

This chain uses TRBV7-8 with TRBJ2-3; tentative D call: TRBD1 (6 bases). The length of the CDR3 is 17 residues. Trimming pared 5 bases from V and 4 bases from J, leaving 22 bases between. The germline CDR1 and CDR2 sequences are SGHVS and FQNEAQ. The CDR3 DNA reads TGTGCCAGCAGCAAAGACCACAGGGTGAATGGTGCAGATACGCAGTATTTT. This gives the protein CASSKDHRVNGADTQYF.

This chain links TRBV28 with TRBJ2-3, with a possible D match to TRBD1 (5 bases). V gave up 1 base and J gave up 2 bases, with 7 bases separating them. Per the germline V gene, CDR1 is MDHEN and CDR2 is SYDVKM. This CDR3 is built from 14 residues. The CDR3 protein is CASSLSRATDTQYF. The CDR3 region has the DNA TGTGCCAGCAGTTTATCCAGGGCCACAGATACGCAGTATTTT.

This clone was counted a single time. The chain uses TRBV28 and TRBJ1-2; 10 bases agree with TRBD1. CDR1 MDHEN and CDR2 SYDVKM come from the germline V gene. The CDR3 is 17 residues long. V lost 2 bases to trimming and J lost 5 bases; unmatched junction nucleotides: 11. Written as DNA, the CDR3 is TGTGCCAGCAGTTTACGACAGGGGGCGGTTGCGTGGTATGGCTACACCTTC. This encodes CASSLRQGAVAWYGYTF.

As for this clone: The identical CDR3 is also encoded by other nucleotide sequences in the sample. The chain combines TRBV28 with TRBJ2-5; TRBD1 agrees at 7 bases. Germline V gene lookup returns CDR1 MDHEN and CDR2 SYDVKM. This CDR3 contains 15 residues. With 8 bases clipped from V and 3 bases from J, the junction kept 12 bases outside the gene matches. The CDR3 sequence is CASSSTSDREETQYF. The CDR3 region has the DNA TGTGCCAGCTCTTCCACCTCCGACAGGGAAGAGACCCAGTACTTC.

The chain has TRBV6-1 and TRBJ2-1; maybe TRBD2 (5 bases). Germline V lookup: CDR1 MNHNS, CDR2 SASEGT. The V end was cut by 4 bases, the J end by 2 bases, with 12 bases between. CDR3 length: 15 amino acids. The CDR3: CASSATRIPYNEQFF. CDR3 in DNA: TGTGCCAGCAGTGCTACTAGAATCCCCTACAATGAGCAGTTCTTC.